This T cell receptor beta chain stems from a study of blood T cell repertoires in COVID-19. Germline trimming cut 3 bases from V and 3 bases from J; bases unmatched to any gene: 12. CDR1 is SGDLS and CDR2 is YYNGEE in the germline V gene. The length of the CDR3 is 17 residues. TCRdb keeps only in-frame clones here, not all; method: immunoSEQ multiplex PCR. The data contain under 60,000 clones, approximately 85% of them singletons. The TCR comes from a human donor in a cohort sampled during active COVID-19. Sequencing used peripheral blood. The rearrangement joins TRBV9 to TRBJ1-1, with TRBD1 matching 9 bases. DNA for the CDR3: TGTGCCAGCAGCGCCCGCCGGGACAGGGATCGGTACACTGAAGCTTTCTTT. Protein sequence: CASSARRDRDRYTEAFF.